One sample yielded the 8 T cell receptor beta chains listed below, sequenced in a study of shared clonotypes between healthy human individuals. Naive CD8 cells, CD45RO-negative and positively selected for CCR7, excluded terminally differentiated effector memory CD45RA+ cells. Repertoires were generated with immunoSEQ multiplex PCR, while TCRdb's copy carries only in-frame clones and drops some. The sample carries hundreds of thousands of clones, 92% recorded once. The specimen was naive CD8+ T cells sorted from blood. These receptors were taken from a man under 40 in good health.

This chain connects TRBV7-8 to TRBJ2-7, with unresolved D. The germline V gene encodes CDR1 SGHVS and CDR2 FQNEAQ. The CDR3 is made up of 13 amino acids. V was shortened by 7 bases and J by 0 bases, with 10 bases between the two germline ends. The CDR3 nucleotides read TGTGCCAGCACCGAGACGAGCTCCTACGAGCAGTACTTC. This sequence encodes CASTETSSYEQYF. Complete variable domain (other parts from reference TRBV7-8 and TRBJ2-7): GAGVSQSPRYKVAKRGQDVALRCDPISGHVSLFWYQQALGQGPEFLTYFQNEAQLDKSGLPSDRFFAERPEGSVSTLKIQRTQQEDSAVYLCASTETSSYEQYFGPGTRLTVT.

DNA of the CDR3: TGTGCCAGCAGCTTAGTAGTATGGGCTAGCGGGAGTGACAATGAGCAGTTCTTC. It encodes CASSLVVWASGSDNEQFF. The chain recombines TRBV7-9 with TRBJ2-1; TRBD2 aligns across 10 bases. CDR3 length equals 18 residues. The trim removed 1 base at V and 5 bases at J, leaving 11 bases unmatched. CDR1 is SEHNR and CDR2 is FQNEAQ in the germline V gene (reference sequence). Using reference TRBV7-9 and TRBJ2-1 for the parts outside the CDR3, the full variable domain is DTGVSQNPRHKITKRGQNVTFRCDPISEHNRLYWYRQTLGQGPEFLTYFQNEAQLEKSRLLSDRFSAERPKGSFSTLEIQRTEQGDSAMYLCASSLVVWASGSDNEQFFGPGTRLTVL.

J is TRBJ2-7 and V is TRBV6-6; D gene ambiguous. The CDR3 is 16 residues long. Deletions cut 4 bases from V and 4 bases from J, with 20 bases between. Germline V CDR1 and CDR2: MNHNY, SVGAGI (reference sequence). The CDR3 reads CASSSLSAVDIYEQYF. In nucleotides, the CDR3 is TGTGCCAGCAGTTCCCTATCCGCGGTGGATATTTACGAGCAGTACTTC.

In nucleotides, the CDR3 is TGTGCCAGCGGGTGGATGGGTACCGGGGAGCTGTTTTTT. Translation gives CASGWMGTGELFF. The rearrangement joins TRBV2 to TRBJ2-2; D gene ambiguous. Germline V CDR1 and CDR2: SNHLY, FYNNEI. The V end lost 8 bases, the J end lost 5 bases, and 12 bases lay between the germline ends. This CDR3 comprises 13 residues.

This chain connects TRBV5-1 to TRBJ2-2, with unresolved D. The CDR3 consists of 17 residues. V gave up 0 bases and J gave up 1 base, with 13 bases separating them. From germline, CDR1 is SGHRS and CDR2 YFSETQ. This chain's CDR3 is CASSLVEVNKNTGELFF. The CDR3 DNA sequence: TGCGCCAGCAGCTTGGTAGAAGTCAATAAGAACACCGGGGAGCTGTTTTTT.

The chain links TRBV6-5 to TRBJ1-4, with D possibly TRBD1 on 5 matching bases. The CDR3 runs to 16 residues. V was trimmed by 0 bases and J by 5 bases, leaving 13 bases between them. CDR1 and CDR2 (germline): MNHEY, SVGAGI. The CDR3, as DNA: TGTGCCAGCAGTTACTCGCGGGGGGGACCAAATGAAAAACTGTTTTTT. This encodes CASSYSRGGPNEKLFF.

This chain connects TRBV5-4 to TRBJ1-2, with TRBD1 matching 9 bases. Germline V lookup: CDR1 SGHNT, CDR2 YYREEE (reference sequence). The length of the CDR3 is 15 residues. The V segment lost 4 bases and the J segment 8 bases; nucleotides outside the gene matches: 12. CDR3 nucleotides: TGTGCCAGCAGCCTCGTATCCGGACAGGGGATGGGCTACACCTTC. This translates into CASSLVSGQGMGYTF.

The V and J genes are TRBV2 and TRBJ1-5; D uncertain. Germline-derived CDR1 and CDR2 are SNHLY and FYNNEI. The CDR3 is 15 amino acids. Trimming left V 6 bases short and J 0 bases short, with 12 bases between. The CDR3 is CASSGVGYSNQPQHF. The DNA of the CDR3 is TGTGCCAGCAGCGGAGTAGGGTATAGCAATCAGCCCCAGCATTTT.